This paragraph covers one T cell receptor (beta chain) sequence. Its antigen target is currently unknown. No much larger clonotype is one base removed from it; base qualities were not supplied. TCR cDNA was synthesized by 5'RACE template switching, through which a universal primer site and unique molecular identifiers were introduced. Priming of cDNA synthesis was performed from both the TCR alpha and TCR beta constant segments. Library amplification used two PCR steps, and the second PCR step added sample barcodes and sequencing adapters. Sequencing of libraries was done on Illumina HiSeq 2500 (2x100 bp) or NovaSeq (2x150 bp). Processing in the source paper ran as follows. Demultiplexing of reads and collapsing into UMI consensus sequences were performed with MIGEC, and V(D)J alignment was carried out with MiXCR. Vaccine-responding clonotypes were identified with edgeR using replicate PBMC samples, with FDR below 0.01 and a log2 fold change above 5 up to day 15 being required. Each bulk clonotype received a CD4 or CD8 identity based on whether the sequenced CD4 or CD8 repertoire contained that clonotype at higher abundance. Starting from the raw public reads, TCRdb applied fastp trimming at Q25, assembled clones with MiXCR and retained in-frame beta chains. Merged by CDR3 protein, the rows form single entries marked with the most common genes and DNA. The V and J calls shown here were made by TCRdb, not taken from the authors' results. For this sample there are hundreds of thousands of distinct CDR3 sequences; under 14% appear just once. The biggest ten clones account for less than 20% of the sample.

Via the germline V gene, CDR1 is MGHRA and CDR2 YSYEKL. Cut back by 10 bases and 8 bases, the V and J ends lie 17 bases apart. The CDR3 holds 12 amino acids from the cysteine to the phenylalanine. Only the CDR3 region is kept as DNA, spanning 36 bases read in frame from base 1. This sample was taken from a study of T cells after yellow fever vaccination (dated by TCRdb to about 2019). About the full investigation: Libraries from fractions with low cell numbers were prepared with the SMART-Seq v4 Ultra Low Input RNA kit. Blood was collected at multiple timepoints before and after primary and secondary immunization, and bulk PBMC replicates and cell subsets were isolated. To follow T-cell clones before and after primary and booster YFV17D yellow fever vaccination, bulk TCR alpha and beta repertoires were sequenced over time. Two healthy male donors made up the cohort, one aged 18 to 30 years and the other aged 30 to 40 years. The full study reports these points: Compared with the primary T-cell response, the secondary T-cell response was faster but weaker, reaching its peak on day 5 rather than on day 15. Only a couple of donors were included in the study, so the extent to which the findings can be generalized is limited. Computational filtering was needed because FACS-sorted repertoires could contain abundant contaminating clonotypes from the bulk population. A small share of clonotypes occurred in both CD4 and CD8 compartments, likely arising from convergent recombination. Most clones expanded after primary vaccination (almost 97% of CD4 and 88% of CD8) were re-detected after the booster, suggesting that broad memory maintenance occurred.

The treatment or condition label on this specimen signifies: live attenuated yellow fever vaccine strain. At each blood-draw timepoint, two biological replicates of bulk PBMCs were obtained. PBMCs were isolated from peripheral blood using a standard Ficoll-Paque protocol. TriZol was used to extract RNA from bulk PBMCs, from CD4 and CD8 fractions, and from dextramer-positive and dextramer-negative fractions. The rearranged segments are TRBV4-1 and TRBJ1-2; the D segment could be TRBD1, given 5 matching bases. The sequence came from a man between 18 and 35 years old who received the YFV17D yellow fever vaccine. Sample: PBMCs, taken on the day of the first yellow fever vaccination. The nucleotide sequence is TGCGCCACGGGGACGGGAGTGGGCGGCTACACCTTC. Translation gives CATGTGVGGYTF.